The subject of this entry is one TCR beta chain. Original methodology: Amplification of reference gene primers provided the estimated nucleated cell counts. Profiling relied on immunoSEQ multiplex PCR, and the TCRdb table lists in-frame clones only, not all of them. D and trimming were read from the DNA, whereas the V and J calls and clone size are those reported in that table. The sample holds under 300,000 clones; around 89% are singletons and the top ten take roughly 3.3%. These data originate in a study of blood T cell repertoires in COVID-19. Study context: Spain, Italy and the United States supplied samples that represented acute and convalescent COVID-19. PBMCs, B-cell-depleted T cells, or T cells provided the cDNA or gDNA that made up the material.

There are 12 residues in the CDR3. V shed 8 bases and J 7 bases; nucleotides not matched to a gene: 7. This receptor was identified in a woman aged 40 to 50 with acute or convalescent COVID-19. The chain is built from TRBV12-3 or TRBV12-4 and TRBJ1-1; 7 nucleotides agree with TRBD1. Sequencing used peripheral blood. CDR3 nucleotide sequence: TGTGCCAGCCGACCCAGGGGGGTTGAAGCTTTCTTT. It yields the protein CASRPRGVEAFF.